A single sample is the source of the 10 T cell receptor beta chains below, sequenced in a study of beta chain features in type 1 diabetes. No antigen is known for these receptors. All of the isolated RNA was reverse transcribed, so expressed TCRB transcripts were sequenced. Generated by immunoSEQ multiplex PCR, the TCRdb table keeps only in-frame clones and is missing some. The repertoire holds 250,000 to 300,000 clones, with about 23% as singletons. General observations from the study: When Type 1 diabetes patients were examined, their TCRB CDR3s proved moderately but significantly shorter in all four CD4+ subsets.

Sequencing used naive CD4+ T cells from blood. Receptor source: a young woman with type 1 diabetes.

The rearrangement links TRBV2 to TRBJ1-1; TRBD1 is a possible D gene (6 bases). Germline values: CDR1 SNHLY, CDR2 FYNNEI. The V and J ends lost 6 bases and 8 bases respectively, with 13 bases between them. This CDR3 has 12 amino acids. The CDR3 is CASRREGTEAFF. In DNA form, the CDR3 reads TGTGCCAGCAGGAGGGAGGGGACAGAAGCTTTCTTT. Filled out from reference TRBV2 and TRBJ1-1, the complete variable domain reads EPEVTQTPSHQVTQMGQEVILRCVPISNHLYFYWYRQILGQKVEFLVSFYNNEISEKSEIFDDQFSVERPDGSNFTLKIRSTKLEDSAMYFCASRREGTEAFFGQGTRLTVV.

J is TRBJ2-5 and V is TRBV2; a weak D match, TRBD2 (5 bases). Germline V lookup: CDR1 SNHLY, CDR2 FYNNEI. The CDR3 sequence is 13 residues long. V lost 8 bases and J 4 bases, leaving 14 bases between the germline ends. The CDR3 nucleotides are TGTGCCAGCGGAGGCCTTGAGCGAGAGACCCAGTACTTC. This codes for CASGGLERETQYF.

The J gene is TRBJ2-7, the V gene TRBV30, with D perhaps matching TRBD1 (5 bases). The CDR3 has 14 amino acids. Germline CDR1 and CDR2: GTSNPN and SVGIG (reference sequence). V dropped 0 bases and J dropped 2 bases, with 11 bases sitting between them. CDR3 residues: CAWSVPGQAYEQYF. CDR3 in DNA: TGTGCCTGGAGTGTACCAGGGCAGGCCTACGAGCAGTACTTC.

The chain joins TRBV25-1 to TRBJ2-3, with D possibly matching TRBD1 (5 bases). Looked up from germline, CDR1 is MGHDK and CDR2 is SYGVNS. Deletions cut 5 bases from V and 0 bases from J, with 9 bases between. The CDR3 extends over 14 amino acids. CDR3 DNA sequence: TGTGCCAGCAGTCAGACAGATAGCACAGATACGCAGTATTTT. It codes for CASSQTDSTDTQYF.

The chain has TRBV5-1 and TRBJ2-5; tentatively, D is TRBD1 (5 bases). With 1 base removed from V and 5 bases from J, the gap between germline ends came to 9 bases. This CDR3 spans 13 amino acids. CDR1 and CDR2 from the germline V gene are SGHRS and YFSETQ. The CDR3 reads CASSLQGVETQYF. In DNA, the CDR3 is TGCGCCAGCAGCTTGCAGGGTGTGGAGACCCAGTACTTC.

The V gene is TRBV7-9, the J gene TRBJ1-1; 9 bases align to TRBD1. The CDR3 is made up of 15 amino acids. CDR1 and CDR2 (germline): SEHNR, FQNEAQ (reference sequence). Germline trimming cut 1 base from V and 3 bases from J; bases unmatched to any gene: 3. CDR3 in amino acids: CASSLGDRADTEAFF. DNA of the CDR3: TGTGCCAGCAGCTTAGGGGACAGGGCGGACACTGAAGCTTTCTTT.

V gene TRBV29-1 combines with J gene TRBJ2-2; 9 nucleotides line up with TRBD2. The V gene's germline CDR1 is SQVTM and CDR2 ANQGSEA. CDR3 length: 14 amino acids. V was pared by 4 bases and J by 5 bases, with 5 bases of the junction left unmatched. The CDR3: CSVGPAGGTGELFF. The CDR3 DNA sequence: TGCAGCGTTGGACCAGCGGGAGGAACCGGGGAGCTGTTTTTT.

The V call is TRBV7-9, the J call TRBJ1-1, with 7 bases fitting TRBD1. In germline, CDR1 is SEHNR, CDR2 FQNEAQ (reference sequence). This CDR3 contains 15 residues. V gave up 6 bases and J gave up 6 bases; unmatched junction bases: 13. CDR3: CASSQTGVGGAEAFF. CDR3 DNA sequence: TGTGCCAGCAGTCAAACAGGGGTTGGAGGCGCTGAAGCTTTCTTT.

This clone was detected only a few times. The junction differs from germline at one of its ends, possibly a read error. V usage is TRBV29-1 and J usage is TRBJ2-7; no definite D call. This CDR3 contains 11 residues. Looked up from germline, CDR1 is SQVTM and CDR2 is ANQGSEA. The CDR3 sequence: CSAEEEYEQYF. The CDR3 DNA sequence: TGCAGCGCTGAAGAAGAGTACGAGCAGTACTTC.

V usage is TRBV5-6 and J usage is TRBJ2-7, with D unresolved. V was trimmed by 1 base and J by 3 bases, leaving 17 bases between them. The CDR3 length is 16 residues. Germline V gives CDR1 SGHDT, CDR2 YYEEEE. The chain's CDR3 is CASSLRVSAFVYEQYF. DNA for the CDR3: TGTGCCAGCAGCTTGCGGGTCAGCGCATTCGTCTACGAGCAGTACTTC.